These T cell receptor beta chains were read from a single sample in a study of T-cell reconstitution after alpha-beta-depleted transplantation in children. TCRdb re-derived calls from the PCR reads in MiXCR, one entry per CDR3 protein. The sample yields some 280,000 distinct CDR3 sequences, approximately 9.6% seen once. The sample consisted of PBMCs from the stem cell graft donor, taken from the stem cell graft. The receptors were gathered from a human donor who donated a stem cell graft to a child with SCID. Both conserved end residues are part of each CDR3. Each record gives: J gene, clone size, CDR3 length, D gene, V gene, CDR3 protein, CDR3 DNA. D genes are given only for firm matches. Size is stated for part of the rows, as once, few or many counts, or as a class when the clone is expanded.

>TRBJ1-5|few|13|TRBD1|TRBV20-1
CSANRGYNQPQHF
TGCAGTGCTAACAGGGGATACAATCAGCCCCAGCATTTT
>TRBJ1-6|few|13|.|TRBV20-1
CSAKTGYNSPLHF
TGCAGTGCTAAAACAGGGTACAATTCACCCCTCCACTTT
>TRBJ2-3|.|16|TRBD2|TRBV5-1
CASSLAPSGGADTQYF
TGCGCCAGCAGCTTGGCTCCTAGCGGGGGGGCAGATACGCAGTATTTT
>TRBJ1-1|few|15|.|TRBV7-9
CASSPQHTPNTEAFF
TGTGCCAGCAGCCCGCAACACACACCGAACACTGAAGCTTTCTTT
>TRBJ2-3|few|13|.|TRBV7-9
CASRQIGPDTQYF
TGTGCCAGCAGACAAATCGGGCCAGATACGCAGTATTTT
>TRBJ2-7|.|14|.|TRBV12-3/TRBV12-4
CASSPNSGLGEQYF
TGTGCCAGCAGCCCAAATTCTGGACTGGGGGAGCAGTACTTC
>TRBJ2-5|.|14|.|TRBV24-1
CATSDPGRAETQYF
TGTGCCACCAGTGATCCGGGACGCGCAGAGACCCAGTACTTC
>TRBJ1-2|few|13|.|TRBV11-2
CASSLDSPYGYTF
TGTGCCAGCAGCCTCGACAGCCCCTATGGCTACACCTTC
>TRBJ2-3|many|13|.|TRBV12-3/TRBV12-4
CASSLSGLDTQYF
TGTGCCAGCAGTTTAAGCGGATTGGATACGCAGTATTTT
>TRBJ2-3|many|14|.|TRBV6-2/TRBV6-3
CASSRDESTDTQYF
TGTGCCAGCAGTCGGGACGAAAGCACAGATACGCAGTATTTT
>TRBJ2-1|.|14|TRBD2|TRBV20-1
CSVGSGGTYNEQFF
TGCAGTGTTGGAAGCGGGGGGACCTACAATGAGCAGTTCTTC
>TRBJ2-1|few|16|TRBD2|TRBV7-6
CASSLAVSGGHNEQFF
TGTGCCAGCAGCTTAGCGGTGTCGGGGGGTCACAATGAGCAGTTCTTC
>TRBJ2-1|few|16|.|TRBV7-2
CASAWVLGVSYNEQFF
TGTGCCAGCGCTTGGGTTCTGGGGGTGAGTTACAATGAGCAGTTCTTC
>TRBJ2-2|few|18|TRBD1|TRBV11-2
CASSLGVWTGGDTGELFF
TGTGCCAGCAGCTTAGGCGTGTGGACAGGGGGCGACACCGGGGAGCTGTTTTTT
>TRBJ1-1|few|14|.|TRBV7-2
CASSLQGGHTEAFF
TGTGCCAGCAGCCTACAGGGCGGGCACACTGAAGCTTTCTTT
>TRBJ1-2|.|16|.|TRBV10-3
CAISSPLRLENYGYTF
TGTGCCATCAGTAGCCCCCTAAGGTTGGAGAACTATGGCTACACCTTC
>TRBJ2-6|few|15|.|TRBV29-1
CSVDTAGSGANVLTF
TGCAGCGTTGACACGGCCGGCTCTGGGGCCAACGTCCTGACTTTC
>TRBJ1-5|few|15|.|TRBV18
CASSSSGTPNQPQHF
TGTGCCAGCTCATCATCCGGGACACCTAATCAGCCCCAGCATTTT
>TRBJ2-3|many|16|TRBD2|TRBV12-3/TRBV12-4
CASSLTLAGPTDTQYF
TGTGCCAGCAGTTTAACCCTAGCGGGACCCACAGATACGCAGTATTTT
>TRBJ2-7|many|16|.|TRBV6-2/TRBV6-3
CASSYSGRGRSREQYF
TGTGCCAGCAGTTACTCGGGCCGGGGGCGATCCCGGGAGCAGTACTTC
>TRBJ2-5|.|15|.|TRBV7-9
CASSLVQSYQETQYF
TGTGCCAGCAGCTTAGTACAGTCGTACCAAGAGACCCAGTACTTC
>TRBJ2-5|few|13|.|TRBV13
CASSLRGLETQYF
TGTGCCAGCAGCTTACGGGGGTTGGAGACCCAGTACTTC
>TRBJ2-3|.|14|TRBD1|TRBV10-3
CAISGRDRVDTQYF
TGTGCCATCAGTGGCCGGGACAGGGTGGATACGCAGTATTTT
>TRBJ2-5|.|16|TRBD2|TRBV20-1
CSASRVSGGMQETQYF
TGCAGTGCTAGTAGAGTAAGCGGGGGGATGCAAGAGACCCAGTACTTC
>TRBJ1-5|.|13|.|TRBV12-3/TRBV12-4
CASTLRGNQPQHF
TGTGCCAGCACACTCCGGGGAAATCAGCCCCAGCATTTT
>TRBJ2-2|few|15|.|TRBV5-1
CASSDRVSNTGELFF
TGCGCCAGCAGCGACCGGGTCTCGAACACCGGGGAGCTGTTTTTT
>TRBJ1-1|many|14|TRBD1|TRBV6-5
CASSYGDRNTEAFF
TGTGCCAGCAGTTACGGGGACAGGAACACTGAAGCTTTCTTT
>TRBJ2-1|many|15|.|TRBV12-3/TRBV12-4
CASSPPGRPNNEQFF
TGTGCCAGCAGTCCGCCAGGCCGGCCGAACAATGAGCAGTTCTTC
>TRBJ2-1|.|14|.|TRBV18
CASSPTAADGKQFF
TGTGCCAGCTCACCAACGGCAGCAGATGGTAAGCAGTTCTTC
>TRBJ2-4|few|15|TRBD1|TRBV5-5
CASSYGQGLKNIQYF
TGTGCCAGCAGCTACGGACAGGGACTCAAAAACATTCAGTACTTC
>TRBJ2-3|many|16|TRBD2|TRBV7-2
CASSFSGGRGTDTQYF
TGTGCCAGCAGCTTCTCCGGGGGGAGGGGCACAGATACGCAGTATTTT
>TRBJ2-7|few|15|.|TRBV14
CASSQDLYSSYEQYF
TGTGCCAGCAGCCAAGATCTTTACAGCTCCTACGAGCAGTACTTC
>TRBJ2-3|.|13|.|TRBV7-9
CASGERFTDTQYF
TGTGCCAGCGGCGAGAGGTTCACAGATACGCAGTATTTT
>TRBJ2-3|few|14|TRBD2|TRBV6-2/TRBV6-3
CASSPGLPTDTQYF
TGTGCCAGCAGCCCGGGACTACCCACAGATACGCAGTATTTT
>TRBJ2-3|few|14|TRBD2|TRBV29-1
CSVYLAGGTDTQYF
TGCAGCGTTTATTTAGCGGGTGGCACAGATACGCAGTATTTT
>TRBJ2-4|few|14|.|TRBV19
CASSMDSSVNIQYF
TGTGCCAGTAGTATGGACAGTTCGGTAAACATTCAGTACTTC
>TRBJ2-3|many|12|.|TRBV7-2
CASSFMTDTQYF
TGTGCCAGCAGCTTTATGACAGATACGCAGTATTTT
>TRBJ1-4|few|15|TRBD1|TRBV12-3/TRBV12-4
CASSRTGGTNEKLFF
TGTGCCAGCAGCCGTACAGGGGGCACTAATGAAAAACTGTTTTTT
>TRBJ1-3|many|13|TRBD1|TRBV29-1
CSGATGTGNTIYF
TGCAGCGGGGCGACAGGGACTGGAAACACCATATATTTT
>TRBJ2-3|few|12|.|TRBV7-9
CASSLFEDTQYF
TGTGCCAGCAGCCTCTTTGAGGATACGCAGTATTTT
>TRBJ2-1|.|14|.|TRBV7-9
CASSWSDGINEQFF
TGTGCCAGCAGCTGGAGTGACGGCATCAATGAGCAGTTCTTC
>TRBJ1-2|few|15|.|TRBV12-3/TRBV12-4
CASRQTLTANYGYTF
TGTGCCAGCAGGCAGACACTTACTGCTAACTATGGCTACACCTTC
>TRBJ2-7|.|14|.|TRBV20-1
CSARDRGEPYEQYF
TGCAGTGCTAGAGATCGAGGGGAACCCTACGAGCAGTACTTC
>TRBJ2-3|many|15|TRBD1|TRBV5-6
CASSPAGGWGDTQYF
TGTGCCAGCAGTCCGGCAGGGGGTTGGGGAGATACGCAGTATTTT